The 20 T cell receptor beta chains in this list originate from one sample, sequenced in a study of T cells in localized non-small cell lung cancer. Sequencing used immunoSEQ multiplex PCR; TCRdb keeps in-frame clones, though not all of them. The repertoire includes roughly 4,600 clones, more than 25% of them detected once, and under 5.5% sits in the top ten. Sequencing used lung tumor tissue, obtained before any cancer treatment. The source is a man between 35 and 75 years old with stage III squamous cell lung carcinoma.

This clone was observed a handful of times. This chain's CDR3 is CASRMNREGHYEQYF. CDR3 coding DNA: TGTGCCAGCAGGATGAACAGGGAGGGACACTACGAGCAGTACTTC. This chain joins TRBV6-8 and TRBJ2-7, with D maybe TRBD2 (7 bases). The V end lost 6 bases, the J end lost 3 bases, and 18 bases lay between the germline ends. The CDR3 has 15 residues. Germline CDR1 and CDR2: MNHGY and SAAAGT.

This chain's CDR3 is CASSPEELTTEAFF. The CDR3 bases are TGTGCCAGCTCACCGGAGGAGTTAACCACTGAAGCTTTCTTT. The V gene is TRBV18, the J gene TRBJ1-1; D unresolved. Germline-derived CDR1 and CDR2 are KGHSH and LQKENI. CDR3 size: 14 residues. With 3 bases removed from V and 4 bases from J, the gap between germline ends came to 12 bases.

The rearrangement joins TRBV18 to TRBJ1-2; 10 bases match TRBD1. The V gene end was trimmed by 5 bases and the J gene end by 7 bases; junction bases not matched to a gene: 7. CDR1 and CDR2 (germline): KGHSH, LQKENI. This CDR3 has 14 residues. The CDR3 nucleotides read TGTGCCAGCTCAGCGACAGGGGGCAAAGGTGGCTACACCTTC. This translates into CASSATGGKGGYTF.

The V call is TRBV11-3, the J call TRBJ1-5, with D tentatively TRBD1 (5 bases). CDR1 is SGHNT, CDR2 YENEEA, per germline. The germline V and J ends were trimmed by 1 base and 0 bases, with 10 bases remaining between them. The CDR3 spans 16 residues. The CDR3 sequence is CASSLGQGYSNQPQHF. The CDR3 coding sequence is TGTGCCAGCAGCTTAGGGCAGGGATATAGCAATCAGCCCCAGCATTTT.

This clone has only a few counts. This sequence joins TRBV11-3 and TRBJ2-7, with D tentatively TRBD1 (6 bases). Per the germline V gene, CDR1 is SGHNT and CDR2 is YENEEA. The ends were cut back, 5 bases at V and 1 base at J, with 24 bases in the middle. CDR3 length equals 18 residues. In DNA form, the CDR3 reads TGTGCCAGCAGCGGACCCCCCAGGGGAGAAGAGAATTCCTACGAGCAGTACTTC. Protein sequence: CASSGPPRGEENSYEQYF. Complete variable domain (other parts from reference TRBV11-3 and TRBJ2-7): EAGVVQSPRYKIIEKKQPVAFWCNPISGHNTLYWYLQNLGQGPELLIRYENEEAVDDSQLPKDRFSAERLKGVDSTLKIQPAELGDSAVYLCASSGPPRGEENSYEQYFGPGTRLTVT.

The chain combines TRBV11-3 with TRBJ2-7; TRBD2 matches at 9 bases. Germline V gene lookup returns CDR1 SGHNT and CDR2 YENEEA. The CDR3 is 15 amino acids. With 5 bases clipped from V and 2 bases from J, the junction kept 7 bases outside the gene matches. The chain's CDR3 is CASSEGLATAYEQYF. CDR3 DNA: TGTGCCAGCAGCGAGGGACTAGCAACGGCCTACGAGCAGTACTTC.

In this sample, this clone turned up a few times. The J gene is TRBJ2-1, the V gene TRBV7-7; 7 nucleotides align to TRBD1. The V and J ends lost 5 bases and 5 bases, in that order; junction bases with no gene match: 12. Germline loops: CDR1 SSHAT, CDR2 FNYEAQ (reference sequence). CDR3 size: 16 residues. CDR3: CASSPRTGQVDNEQFF. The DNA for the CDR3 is TGTGCCAGCAGCCCCCGTACCGGACAGGTAGACAATGAGCAGTTCTTC.

CDR3 residues: CASSSPSVTGELFF. CDR3 sequence (DNA): TGTGCCAGCAGCTCCCCCTCGGTCACCGGGGAGCTGTTTTTT. The chain couples TRBV9 to TRBJ2-2; D not certain. Trimming removed 4 bases from V and 4 bases from J, with 11 bases in between. The CDR3 runs to 14 residues. Per the germline V gene, CDR1 is SGDLS and CDR2 is YYNGEE. Full variable domain (remainder filled in from reference TRBV9 and TRBJ2-2): DSGVTQTPKHLITATGQRVTLRCSPRSGDLSVYWYQQSLDQGLQFLIQYYNGEERAKGNILERFSAQQFPDLHSELNLSSLELGDSALYFCASSSPSVTGELFFGEGSRLTVL.

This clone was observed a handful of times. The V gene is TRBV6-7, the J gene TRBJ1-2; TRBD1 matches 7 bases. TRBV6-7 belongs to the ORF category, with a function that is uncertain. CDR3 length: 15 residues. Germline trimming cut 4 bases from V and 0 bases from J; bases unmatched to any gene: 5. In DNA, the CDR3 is TGTGCCAGCAGTTCTCAGGGGGGACCTAACTATGGCTACACCTTC. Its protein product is CASSSQGGPNYGYTF.

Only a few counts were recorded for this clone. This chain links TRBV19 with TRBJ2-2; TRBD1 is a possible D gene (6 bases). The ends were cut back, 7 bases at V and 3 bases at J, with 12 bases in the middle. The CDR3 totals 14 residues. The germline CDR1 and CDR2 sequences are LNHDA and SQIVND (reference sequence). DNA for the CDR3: TGTGCCAGTACCACCGGACAGTACACCGGGGAGCTGTTTTTT. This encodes CASTTGQYTGELFF.

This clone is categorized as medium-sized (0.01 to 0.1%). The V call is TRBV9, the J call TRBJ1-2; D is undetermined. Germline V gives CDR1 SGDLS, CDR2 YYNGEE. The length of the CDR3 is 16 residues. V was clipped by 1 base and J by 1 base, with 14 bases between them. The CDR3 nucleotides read TGTGCCAGCAGCGTACCCCGCGGGGAGATTAACTATGGCTACACCTTC. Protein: CASSVPRGEINYGYTF.

CDR3 nucleotide sequence: TGTGCCAGTAGTATACCGGCATCTTTCTCTGGGGCCAACGTCCTGACTTTC. Its translation is CASSIPASFSGANVLTF. The gene calls are TRBV19 and TRBJ2-6, with unresolved D. With 2 bases removed from V and 0 bases from J, the gap between germline ends came to 11 bases. CDR1 and CDR2 (germline): LNHDA, SQIVND (reference sequence). The CDR3 runs to 17 residues.

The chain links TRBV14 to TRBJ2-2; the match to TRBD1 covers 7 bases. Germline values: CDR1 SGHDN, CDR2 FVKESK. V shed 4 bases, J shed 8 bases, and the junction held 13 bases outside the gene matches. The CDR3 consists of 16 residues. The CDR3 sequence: CASSPMGQPSFGELFF. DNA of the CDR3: TGTGCCAGCAGCCCGATGGGACAGCCGTCTTTTGGGGAGCTGTTTTTT. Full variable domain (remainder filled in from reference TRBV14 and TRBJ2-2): EAGVTQFPSHSVIEKGQTVTLRCDPISGHDNLYWYRRVMGKEIKFLLHFVKESKQDESGMPNNRFLAERTGGTYSTLKVQPAELEDSGVYFCASSPMGQPSFGELFFGEGSRLTVL.

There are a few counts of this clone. The CDR3: CASGGQGRTGELFF. CDR3 coding DNA: TGTGCCAGCGGGGGCCAGGGCCGTACCGGGGAGCTGTTTTTT. The chain is built from TRBV7-2 and TRBJ2-2; TRBD1 is a possible D gene (6 bases). The CDR3 is 14 residues long. CDR1 and CDR2 from the germline V gene are SGHTA and FQGNSA. Trimming stripped 8 bases from V and 5 bases from J, with 15 bases between.

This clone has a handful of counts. The CDR3 coding sequence is TGCGCCAGCAGCCTGACAGGGGCTAACGATCAGCCCCAGCATTTT. Translation gives CASSLTGANDQPQHF. The V and J genes are TRBV1 and TRBJ1-5; the table's D call, TRBD1, was not checked against the DNA. TRBV1 is a pseudogene locus. The CDR3 extends over 15 amino acids.

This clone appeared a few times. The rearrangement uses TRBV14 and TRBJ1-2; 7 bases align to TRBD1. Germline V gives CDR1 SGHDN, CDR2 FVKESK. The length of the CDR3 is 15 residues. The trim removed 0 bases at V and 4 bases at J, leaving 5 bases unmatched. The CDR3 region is CASSQETGVVYGYTF. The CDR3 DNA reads TGTGCCAGCAGCCAAGAAACAGGGGTCGTCTATGGCTACACCTTC.

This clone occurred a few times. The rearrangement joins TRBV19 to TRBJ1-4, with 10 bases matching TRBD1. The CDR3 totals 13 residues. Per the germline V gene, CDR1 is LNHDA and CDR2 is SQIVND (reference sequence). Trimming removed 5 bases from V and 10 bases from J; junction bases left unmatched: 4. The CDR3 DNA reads TGTGCCAGTAGTGGGACAGGGGATTCAAAACTGTTTTTT. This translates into CASSGTGDSKLFF.

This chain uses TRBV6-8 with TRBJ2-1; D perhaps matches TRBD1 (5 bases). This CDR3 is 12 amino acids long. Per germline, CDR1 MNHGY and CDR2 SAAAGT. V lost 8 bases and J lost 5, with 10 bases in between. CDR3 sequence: CASSQGNNEQFF. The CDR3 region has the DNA TGTGCCAGCTCTCAGGGAAACAATGAGCAGTTCTTC.

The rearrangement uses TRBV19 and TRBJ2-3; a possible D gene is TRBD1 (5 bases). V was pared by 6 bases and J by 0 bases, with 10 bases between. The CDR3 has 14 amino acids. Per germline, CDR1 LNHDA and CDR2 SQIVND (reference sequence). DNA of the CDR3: TGTGCCAGTAGGGGAAGGGGAAGCACAGATACGCAGTATTTT. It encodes CASRGRGSTDTQYF.

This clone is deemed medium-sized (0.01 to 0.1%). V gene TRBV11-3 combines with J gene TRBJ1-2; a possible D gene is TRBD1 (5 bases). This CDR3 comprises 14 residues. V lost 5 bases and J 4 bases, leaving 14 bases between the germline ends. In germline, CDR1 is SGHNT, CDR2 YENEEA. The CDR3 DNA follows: TGTGCCAGCAGCGGCAGGGCTATAATCTATGGCTACACCTTC. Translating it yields CASSGRAIIYGYTF.